The rows below give T cell receptor beta chains drawn from one sample of a study of T cell changes during pregnancy in multiple sclerosis. The repertoire was sequenced with immunoSEQ multiplex PCR; TCRdb's copy has only in-frame clones and lacks some. The repertoire consists of roughly 87,000 clones, with roughly nine tenths occurring once and the leading ten covering 3% to 4.5%. Sample: PBMCs, taken in the first trimester of pregnancy. These receptors were taken from a female donor in good health, serving as a control in a pregnancy study. Some clones in this sample may be carry-over from other donors' samples. The CDR3 runs from the conserved cysteine through the conserved F or W. The order of the fields is D gene, V gene, J gene, clone size, CDR3 DNA, CDR3 protein. A D gene is named only where the DNA matches it firmly. The size of a clone is reported for some rows only, either as once, few or many, or as a class for expanded clones.

d_gene: TRBD2
v_gene: TRBV19
j_gene: TRBJ2-1
abundance: NA
CDR3nt: TGTGCCAGTAGTTCCCGGGGAGGGGAGGATGAGCAGTTCTTC
CDR3aa: CASSSRGGEDEQFF

d_gene: NA
v_gene: TRBV7-6
j_gene: TRBJ2-7
abundance: NA
CDR3nt: TGTGCCAGCAGCTTCACCATCTCAGCCCAAGACACAACCTACGAGCAGTACTTC
CDR3aa: CASSFTISAQDTTYEQYF

d_gene: TRBD2
v_gene: TRBV9
j_gene: TRBJ2-1
abundance: NA
CDR3nt: TGTGCCAGCAGCGCACCGACTAGCGGGATTTACAATGAGCAGTTCTTC
CDR3aa: CASSAPTSGIYNEQFF

d_gene: TRBD1
v_gene: TRBV28
j_gene: TRBJ1-1
abundance: once
CDR3nt: TGTGCCAGCAGCCGGACAGGGGGATTCACTGAAGCTTTCTTT
CDR3aa: CASSRTGGFTEAFF

d_gene: NA
v_gene: TRBV7-8
j_gene: TRBJ1-4
abundance: NA
CDR3nt: TGTGCCAGCAGCTTAGGTCTTACAGGCCTTAATGAAAAACTGTTTTTT
CDR3aa: CASSLGLTGLNEKLFF

d_gene: TRBD2
v_gene: TRBV19
j_gene: TRBJ2-1
abundance: NA
CDR3nt: TGTGCCAGTAATCTAGCGGGCCACAATGAGCAGTTCTTC
CDR3aa: CASNLAGHNEQFF

d_gene: NA
v_gene: TRBV25-1
j_gene: TRBJ2-1
abundance: NA
CDR3nt: TGTGCCAGCAGTGATTATCGGCCCGAGGGTTACAATGAGCAGTTCTTC
CDR3aa: CASSDYRPEGYNEQFF

d_gene: TRBD2
v_gene: TRBV15
j_gene: TRBJ2-5
abundance: NA
CDR3nt: TGTGCCACCAGCAGAGATAGGTGGGGAGGGGTAGAGACCCAGTACTTC
CDR3aa: CATSRDRWGGVETQYF

d_gene: TRBD1
v_gene: TRBV7-9
j_gene: TRBJ1-1
abundance: NA
CDR3nt: TGTGCCAGCAGCTTCACGGGGACAGGCAACACTGAAGCTTTCTTT
CDR3aa: CASSFTGTGNTEAFF

d_gene: TRBD1
v_gene: TRBV7-2
j_gene: TRBJ1-2
abundance: NA
CDR3nt: TGTGCCAGCAGCCTGGGGACAGGGAAAGAGGGCTACACCTTC
CDR3aa: CASSLGTGKEGYTF

d_gene: NA
v_gene: TRBV28
j_gene: TRBJ2-3
abundance: NA
CDR3nt: TGTGCCAGCAGTTCCGGACAGCCATATACGCAGTATTTT
CDR3aa: CASSSGQPYTQYF

d_gene: NA
v_gene: TRBV5-6
j_gene: TRBJ1-1
abundance: NA
CDR3nt: TGTGCCAGCAGCTCCCCGGGGAACACTGAAGCTTTCTTT
CDR3aa: CASSSPGNTEAFF

d_gene: TRBD2
v_gene: TRBV6-4
j_gene: TRBJ2-1
abundance: NA
CDR3nt: TGTGCCAGCAGAGACCAACCCGGACTAGCGGGAAATTTGTGGTCCTACAATGAGCAGTTCTTC
CDR3aa: CASRDQPGLAGNLWSYNEQFF

d_gene: NA
v_gene: TRBV7-9
j_gene: TRBJ1-1
abundance: NA
CDR3nt: TGTGCCAGCAGCCCAGACAGATCGAACACTGAAGCTTTCTTT
CDR3aa: CASSPDRSNTEAFF

d_gene: TRBD2
v_gene: TRBV5-1
j_gene: TRBJ2-7
abundance: NA
CDR3nt: TGCGCCAGCAGCTTGGTGGGTATCGCGGGGGGGGGCACCTACGAGCAGTACTTC
CDR3aa: CASSLVGIAGGGTYEQYF

d_gene: TRBD1
v_gene: TRBV27
j_gene: TRBJ2-5
abundance: NA
CDR3nt: TGTGCCAGCAGTCGGGACAGAGAGACCCAGTACTTC
CDR3aa: CASSRDRETQYF

d_gene: NA
v_gene: TRBV27
j_gene: TRBJ1-2
abundance: NA
CDR3nt: TGTGCCAGCAGTCAAAGGCGGGGTGATGGCTACACCTTC
CDR3aa: CASSQRRGDGYTF

d_gene: NA
v_gene: TRBV7-9
j_gene: TRBJ1-6
abundance: NA
CDR3nt: TGTGCCAGCAGCCCCACCCGGGACATTACCTATGGTTCACCCCTCCACTTT
CDR3aa: CASSPTRDITYGSPLHF

d_gene: TRBD2
v_gene: TRBV20-1
j_gene: TRBJ2-1
abundance: NA
CDR3nt: TGCAGTGCCGGGGGGTCGAATGAGCAGTTCTTC
CDR3aa: CSAGGSNEQFF

d_gene: TRBD2
v_gene: TRBV7-2
j_gene: TRBJ2-5
abundance: NA
CDR3nt: TGTGCCAGCAGCTTAGATTCAGCGGGAGCGGGAGAGACCCAGTACTTC
CDR3aa: CASSLDSAGAGETQYF

d_gene: NA
v_gene: TRBV6-1
j_gene: TRBJ1-4
abundance: NA
CDR3nt: TGTGCCAGCACCCTGTTACAGGGCCAAAATGAAAAACTGTTTTTT
CDR3aa: CASTLLQGQNEKLFF

d_gene: NA
v_gene: TRBV7-6
j_gene: TRBJ1-1
abundance: NA
CDR3nt: TGTGCCAGCAGCTTAACTACCGGGAGCACTGAAGCTTTCTTT
CDR3aa: CASSLTTGSTEAFF

d_gene: NA
v_gene: TRBV5-1
j_gene: TRBJ1-4
abundance: NA
CDR3nt: TGCGCCAGCAGCTTGGAACAGACTAATGAAAAACTGTTTTTT
CDR3aa: CASSLEQTNEKLFF

d_gene: NA
v_gene: TRBV5-1
j_gene: TRBJ2-1
abundance: NA
CDR3nt: TGCGCCAGCAGCACTTACGGACATAATGAGCAGTTCTTC
CDR3aa: CASSTYGHNEQFF

d_gene: TRBD1
v_gene: TRBV28
j_gene: TRBJ2-2
abundance: NA
CDR3nt: TGTGCCAGCAGAACAGGGGGCGCGAGGACCGGGGAGCTGTTTTTT
CDR3aa: CASRTGGARTGELFF

d_gene: NA
v_gene: TRBV28
j_gene: TRBJ2-3
abundance: NA
CDR3nt: TGTGCCAGCGCCAGCAACAGGGTTTTGACAGATACGCAGTATTTT
CDR3aa: CASASNRVLTDTQYF

d_gene: NA
v_gene: TRBV7-2
j_gene: TRBJ1-2
abundance: NA
CDR3nt: TGTGCCAGCAGCTTCAAAGAGGGGGTACTCGCATATGGCTACACCTTC
CDR3aa: CASSFKEGVLAYGYTF

d_gene: TRBD2
v_gene: TRBV11-1
j_gene: TRBJ2-1
abundance: NA
CDR3nt: TGTGCCAGCTCGTCGGGAGGGCCCTATGAGCAGTTCTTC
CDR3aa: CASSSGGPYEQFF

d_gene: NA
v_gene: TRBV15
j_gene: TRBJ2-3
abundance: NA
CDR3nt: TGTGCCACCGTAAAGGGGGGGGGCGCAGATACGCAGTATTTT
CDR3aa: CATVKGGGADTQYF

d_gene: TRBD1
v_gene: TRBV6-1
j_gene: TRBJ1-4
abundance: NA
CDR3nt: TGTGCCAGCAGTGGGCTGACAGGGGGCGTTGGTGAAAAACTGTTTTTT
CDR3aa: CASSGLTGGVGEKLFF

d_gene: TRBD1
v_gene: TRBV4-1
j_gene: TRBJ2-7
abundance: few
CDR3nt: TGCGCCAGCAGCCAGGGGGACAGCCCGCTAAGCTACGAGCAGTACTTC
CDR3aa: CASSQGDSPLSYEQYF

d_gene: NA
v_gene: TRBV2
j_gene: TRBJ2-7
abundance: NA
CDR3nt: TGTGCCAGCAGCCGGACACCCAAGGACGAGCAGTACTTC
CDR3aa: CASSRTPKDEQYF

d_gene: TRBD2
v_gene: TRBV5-1
j_gene: TRBJ2-5
abundance: NA
CDR3nt: TGCGCCAGCAGTCCGAGCCCCACTAGCGGTCAAGAGACCCAGTACTTC
CDR3aa: CASSPSPTSGQETQYF

d_gene: TRBD1
v_gene: TRBV6-5
j_gene: TRBJ2-7
abundance: NA
CDR3nt: TGTGCCAGCAGACAGGGGAGAAAGCAGTACTTC
CDR3aa: CASRQGRKQYF

d_gene: TRBD2
v_gene: TRBV9
j_gene: TRBJ2-2
abundance: NA
CDR3nt: TGTGCCAGCAGCGCGATACTAGCGGGAGGGGGGACCGGGGAGCTGTTTTTT
CDR3aa: CASSAILAGGGTGELFF

d_gene: NA
v_gene: TRBV28
j_gene: TRBJ1-2
abundance: NA
CDR3nt: TGTGCCAGCACCCCCCCCGGAGGTTATGGCTACACCTTC
CDR3aa: CASTPPGGYGYTF

d_gene: NA
v_gene: TRBV4-1
j_gene: TRBJ2-2
abundance: NA
CDR3nt: TGCGCCAGCAGCCAAAGTCGGGCAGGGGTAGGGAACACCGGGGAGCTGTTTTTT
CDR3aa: CASSQSRAGVGNTGELFF

d_gene: NA
v_gene: TRBV27
j_gene: TRBJ1-1
abundance: NA
CDR3nt: TGTGCCAGCAGGAAACAGGGCGGCGGAACTGAAGCTTTCTTT
CDR3aa: CASRKQGGGTEAFF

d_gene: TRBD2
v_gene: TRBV19
j_gene: TRBJ2-5
abundance: NA
CDR3nt: TGTGCCAGTAGCGGGATTCAAGTAGCGGGAGGGCAAGAGACCCAGTACTTC
CDR3aa: CASSGIQVAGGQETQYF

d_gene: TRBD1
v_gene: TRBV7-9
j_gene: TRBJ1-4
abundance: NA
CDR3nt: TGTGCCAGCAGCCTAGGGGGCTCTAATGAAAAACTGTTTTTT
CDR3aa: CASSLGGSNEKLFF

d_gene: TRBD1
v_gene: TRBV18
j_gene: TRBJ1-1
abundance: once
CDR3nt: TGTGCCAGCTCACCGTGGACCCAGGGGGCAAGGGGGGACACTGAAGCTTTCTTT
CDR3aa: CASSPWTQGARGDTEAFF

d_gene: NA
v_gene: TRBV4-1
j_gene: TRBJ2-2
abundance: NA
CDR3nt: TGCGCCAGCAGCCAAGGGCGGGCCCAAGGAAGGGCCGGGGAGCTGTTTTTT
CDR3aa: CASSQGRAQGRAGELFF

d_gene: TRBD1
v_gene: TRBV7-2
j_gene: TRBJ1-1
abundance: NA
CDR3nt: TGTGCCAGCAGCTCGAGCCGGGACAGTGATCAAGCTTTCTTT
CDR3aa: CASSSSRDSDQAFF

d_gene: NA
v_gene: TRBV11-2
j_gene: TRBJ1-6
abundance: once
CDR3nt: TGTGCCAGCAGCTTTTTTATGGCGGGGGGATCACCCCTCCACTTT
CDR3aa: CASSFFMAGGSPLHF

d_gene: TRBD1
v_gene: TRBV7-9
j_gene: TRBJ1-3
abundance: NA
CDR3nt: TGTGCCAGCAGCTTAGGAGGCCCACAGGGGCTAGGAAACACCATATATTTT
CDR3aa: CASSLGGPQGLGNTIYF

d_gene: TRBD2
v_gene: TRBV13
j_gene: TRBJ2-7
abundance: NA
CDR3nt: TGTGCCAGCACCCACGGTCTACTAGCGGGGTCCCTCCTCCAGTGGGAGCAGTACTTC
CDR3aa: CASTHGLLAGSLLQWEQYF